The clone carrying this TCR beta chain was counted a single time. The sample belongs to a study of blood T cell repertoires in COVID-19. Here immunoSEQ multiplex PCR was the method, and the copy in TCRdb shows in-frame clones only, minus some. The sample carries 200,000 to 300,000 clones, around 87% recorded once. Germline V gene data show CDR1 as SGHRS and CDR2 as YFSETQ. The junction had 10 bases not matched to a gene; V was cut back by 2 bases and J by 4 bases. This CDR3 has 17 amino acids. The gene calls are TRBV5-1 and TRBJ2-3; 10 positions match TRBD2. This clonotype originated in a woman between 50 and 59 years old with acute or convalescent COVID-19. The sample was peripheral blood. CDR3 bases: TGCGCCAGCAGCTTATGGCTGGCTAGCGGGAGCCCAGATACGCAGTATTTT. It translates to CASSLWLASGSPDTQYF.